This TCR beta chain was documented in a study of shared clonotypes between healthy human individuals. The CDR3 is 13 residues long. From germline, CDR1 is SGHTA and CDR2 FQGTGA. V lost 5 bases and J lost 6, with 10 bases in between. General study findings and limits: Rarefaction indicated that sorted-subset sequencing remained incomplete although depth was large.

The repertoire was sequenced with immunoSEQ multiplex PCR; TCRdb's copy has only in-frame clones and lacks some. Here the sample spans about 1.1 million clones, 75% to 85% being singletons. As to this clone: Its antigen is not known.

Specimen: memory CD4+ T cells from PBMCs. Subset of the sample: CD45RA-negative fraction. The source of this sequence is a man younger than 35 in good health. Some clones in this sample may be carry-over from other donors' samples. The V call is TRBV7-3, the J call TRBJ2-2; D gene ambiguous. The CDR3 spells CASSPTAAGELFF. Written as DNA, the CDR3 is TGTGCCAGCAGCCCGACGGCTGCCGGGGAGCTGTTTTTT.